The clone carrying this TCR beta chain was found many times. What it binds is not known. The data derive from a study of T cells in Graves' hyperthyroidism and ophthalmopathy. Broader study findings: A model of 13 V-J pairs discriminated ophthalmopathy from stable hyperthyroidism.

There were TCR beta CDR3 regions amplified from RNA transcripts. In the first-round RT-PCR of the TCR CDR3, the HTBI primer set was used. MiXCR, applied by TCRdb to the multiplex PCR reads, yields one record per CDR3 protein. The repertoire has about 400,000 distinct CDR3 sequences, about 15% of them found once; the top ten carry around 14%. Diagnosis relied on clinical symptoms, serum thyroxine and TRAb, thyroid ultrasound and orbital computed tomography. Using around 10 ml of fresh peripheral blood, PBMCs were prepared. Sequenced input: blood. The TCR was taken from a man aged 18-30 years with Graves' ophthalmopathy.

This CDR3 is CASRKGNQPQHF. CDR3 sequence (DNA): TGTGCCAGCCGGAAGGGGAATCAGCCCCAGCATTTT. The chain couples TRBV6-1 to TRBJ1-5; a weak D match, TRBD1 (5 bases). Germline V CDR1 and CDR2: MNHNS, SASEGT. Trimming stripped 8 bases from V and 4 bases from J, with 9 bases between. The CDR3 contains 12 residues.